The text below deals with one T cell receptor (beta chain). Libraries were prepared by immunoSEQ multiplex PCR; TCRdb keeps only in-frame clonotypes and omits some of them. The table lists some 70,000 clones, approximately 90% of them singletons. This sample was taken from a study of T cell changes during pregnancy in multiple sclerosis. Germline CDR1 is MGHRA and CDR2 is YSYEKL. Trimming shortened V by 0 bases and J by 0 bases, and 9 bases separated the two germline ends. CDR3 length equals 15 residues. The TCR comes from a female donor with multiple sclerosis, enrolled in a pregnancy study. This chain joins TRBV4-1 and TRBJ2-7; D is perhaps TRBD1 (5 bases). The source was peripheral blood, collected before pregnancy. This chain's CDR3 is CASSQDRAISYEQYF. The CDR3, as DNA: TGCGCCAGCAGCCAAGACAGGGCGATCTCCTACGAGCAGTACTTC.